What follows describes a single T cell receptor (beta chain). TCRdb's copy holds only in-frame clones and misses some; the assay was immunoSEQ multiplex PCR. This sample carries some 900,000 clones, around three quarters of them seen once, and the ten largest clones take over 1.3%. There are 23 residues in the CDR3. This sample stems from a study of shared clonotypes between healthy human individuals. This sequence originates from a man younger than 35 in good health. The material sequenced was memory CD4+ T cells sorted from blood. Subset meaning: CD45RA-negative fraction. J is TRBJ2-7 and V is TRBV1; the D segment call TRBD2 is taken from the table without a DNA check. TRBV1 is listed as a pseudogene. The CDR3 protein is CTSSQDVSSGRDMRGYPSYEQYF. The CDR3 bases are TGCACCAGCAGCCAAGATGTGTCTAGCGGGAGGGATATGCGTGGGTACCCCTCCTACGAGCAGTACTTC.